The 2 T cell receptor beta chains presented below share a single source sample, sequenced in a study of T cell responses to AZD1222 COVID-19 vaccine. Sequencing was performed with immunoSEQ multiplex PCR; in TCRdb, only in-frame clones are kept and a portion is missing. The repertoire has approximately 150,000 clones, 94% of them found once; the top ten carry 5.1%. Sequences were derived from peripheral blood, sampled 28 days after the second AZD1222 dose. Receptors were obtained from an adult who received the AZD1222 COVID-19 vaccine.

The chain couples TRBV27 to TRBJ2-1; perhaps TRBD1 as D (5 bases). The CDR3 loop spans 12 amino acids. The ends were cut back, 6 bases at V and 16 bases at J, with 19 bases in the middle. From germline, CDR1 is MNHEY and CDR2 SMNVEV (reference sequence). CDR3 in DNA: TGTGCCAGCAGGTCCCAGGGCTATCTCACCTTCTTC. Its translation: CASRSQGYLTFF.

The chain joins TRBV28 to TRBJ1-2; D possibly corresponds to TRBD1 (6 bases). Germline CDR1 reads MDHEN; CDR2 reads SYDVKM. This CDR3 contains 17 residues. V lost 3 bases to trimming and J lost 3 bases, with 20 bases between them. DNA for the CDR3: TGTGCCAGCAGTTTCCTCCCGAGGGGGGTATTCCACTATGGCTACACCTTC. Translation gives CASSFLPRGVFHYGYTF.